Detailed here is one T cell receptor (beta chain). Trimming cost V 7 bases and J 4 bases; bases outside gene matches: 7. Looked up from germline, CDR1 is SQVTM and CDR2 is ANQGSEA. There are 13 residues in the CDR3. Produced via immunoSEQ multiplex PCR; TCRdb's table is partial and in-frame only. This sample has some 90,000 clones, with 90% to 95% found just once. This sample is part of a study of control samples from healthy donors and cancer patients. The chain uses TRBV29-1 and TRBJ2-5; 9 bases line up with TRBD1. Sequences were obtained from blood. The TCR was taken from a woman aged 25 to 39 in good health. The CDR3 coding sequence is TGCAGCGCGGGACAGGGAAGGAGAGAGACCCAGTACTTC. This gives the protein CSAGQGRRETQYF.